A single sample gave rise to the 8 T cell receptor beta chains below, sequenced in a study of CD4 T cells in relation to SARS-CoV-2 and coronaviruses (dated by TCRdb to the early 2020s). Preparation of the library involved the immunoSEQ multiplex PCR assay. Held by TCRdb, this immuneACCESS table contains in-frame sequences only and omits some clones. Under half of the omission traces to an unresolved V gene where checked; the cause of the rest is unknown. This sample is represented by fewer than 45,000 clones; 84% of them were singletons. Together, the top ten hold 0.95% to 1.5% of the sample. Their recognized antigens are unknown. Sequencing was done on a sample of naive CD4+ T cells from PBMCs, cultured in vitro. The cell subset or site label here, explained by the study, means: naive CD4+ T cells isolated by negative enrichment. The receptors come from an adult with COVID-19.

This rearrangement joins TRBV7-2 to TRBJ2-7; D ambiguous. The CDR3 extends over 11 amino acids. Trimming cost V 3 bases and J 1 base, with 1 base left between them. In germline, CDR1 is SGHTA, CDR2 FQGNSA. CDR3 coding DNA: TGTGCCAGCAGCTTGTCCTACGAGCAGTACTTC. As protein: CASSLSYEQYF.

This clone was seen just once. This chain connects TRBV28 to TRBJ1-1; unclear D gene. Trimming removed 5 bases from V and 7 bases from J, with 20 bases in between. CDR1 is MDHEN and CDR2 is SYDVKM in the germline V gene. The CDR3 is 15 amino acids. This chain's CDR3 is CASSGSAEKMFEAFF. Written as DNA, the CDR3 is TGTGCCAGCAGTGGATCGGCAGAAAAGATGTTTGAAGCTTTCTTT.

This clone was picked up a small number of times. V usage is TRBV5-1 and J usage is TRBJ2-7, with 7 bases identical to TRBD1. V gave up 1 base and J gave up 4 bases; unmatched junction bases: 5. Germline values: CDR1 SGHRS, CDR2 YFSETQ. The CDR3 sequence is 14 residues long. The CDR3 spells CASSLTGQEYEQYF. Here the CDR3 DNA reads TGCGCCAGCAGCTTGACCGGACAGGAGTACGAGCAGTACTTC.

The rearrangement links TRBV28 to TRBJ2-1; 10 bases are shared with TRBD2. With 2 bases clipped from V and 6 bases from J, the junction kept 4 bases outside the gene matches. This CDR3 has 15 amino acids. Germline V CDR1 and CDR2: MDHEN, SYDVKM. The CDR3 DNA sequence: TGTGCCAGCAGTTTAATTAGCGGGAGGACCAATGAGCAGTTCTTC. Its protein product is CASSLISGRTNEQFF.

This clone was detected a few times. The CDR3 loop reads CASSRGPTPSDTQYF. As DNA, the CDR3 is TGTGCCAGCTCGAGAGGACCAACCCCCTCAGATACGCAGTATTTT. V and J are TRBV18 and TRBJ2-3; D not resolved. The length of the CDR3 is 15 residues. Germline V gene sequence: CDR1 KGHSH, CDR2 LQKENI. Trimming shortened V by 6 bases and J by 4 bases, and 17 bases separated the two germline ends.

This clone occurred a few times. The chain employs TRBV7-2 and TRBJ2-1; 11 bases agree with TRBD2. The germline gives CDR1 SGHTA, CDR2 FQGNSA. V shed 5 bases, J shed 5 bases, and the junction held 11 bases outside the gene matches. CDR3 length: 17 amino acids. In DNA form, the CDR3 reads TGTGCCAGCAGCACCCGACCCGGGACTAGCGGTAACAATGAGCAGTTCTTC. It yields the protein CASSTRPGTSGNNEQFF.

V usage is TRBV7-9 and J usage is TRBJ2-3; no clear D gene. With 0 bases removed from V and 2 bases from J, the gap between germline ends came to 3 bases. The length of the CDR3 is 13 residues. Germline lookup yields CDR1 SEHNR and CDR2 FQNEAQ (reference sequence). CDR3 nucleotides: TGTGCCAGCAGCTTAGCTTCCACAGATACGCAGTATTTT. Its translation: CASSLASTDTQYF.

The chain joins TRBV24-1 to TRBJ2-5; possible D gene TRBD2, 5 bases. CDR1 is KGHDR, CDR2 SFDVKD, per germline. The V end lost 4 bases, the J end lost 2 bases, and 16 bases lay between the germline ends. CDR3 length: 16 residues. The CDR3 nucleotides read TGTGCCACCAGTGACCGGGGATTCCAGAATCAAGAGACCCAGTACTTC. Residues: CATSDRGFQNQETQYF.